The 20 T cell receptor beta chains given below trace back to one sample, sequenced in a study of cytomegalovirus exposure and HLA in healthy donors. The PCR made use of 60 Vbeta and 13 Jbeta primers. The table came from immunoSEQ multiplex PCR; TCRdb's copy has only in-frame clones and leaves some out. This sample has fewer than 140,000 clones, with about 76% found just once. The specimen was PBMCs. The receptors derive from a woman in her 50s in good health and CMV-seropositive.

V gene TRBV30 combines with J gene TRBJ2-3; 8 nucleotides line up with TRBD2. Losses at the gene ends were 2 bases for V and 0 bases for J; bases not matched to a gene: 4. The CDR3 spans 15 residues. Germline assignment: CDR1 GTSNPN and CDR2 SVGIG (reference sequence). Here the CDR3 reads CAWSRGGPSTDTQYF. The CDR3 DNA sequence: TGTGCCTGGAGTCGGGGGGGGCCTAGCACAGATACGCAGTATTTT.

The V gene is TRBV29-1, the J gene TRBJ1-1, with 7 bases matching TRBD1. J was trimmed by 5 bases and V by 4 bases; bases with no gene match: 4. The CDR3 contains 12 residues. Per germline, CDR1 SQVTM and CDR2 ANQGSEA. The CDR3 sequence: CSVGTGETEAFF. The CDR3 DNA follows: TGCAGCGTTGGGACAGGAGAGACTGAAGCTTTCTTT.

The V call is TRBV9, the J call TRBJ1-1, with D tentatively TRBD1 (5 bases). Germline CDR1 and CDR2: SGDLS and YYNGEE. The V and J ends lost 2 bases and 2 bases respectively, with 16 bases between them. CDR3 length: 16 residues. The CDR3 is CASSVVGGSINTEAFF. In DNA, the CDR3 is TGTGCCAGCAGCGTGGTCGGGGGGTCTATAAACACTGAAGCTTTCTTT.

The chain is built from TRBV10-3 and TRBJ2-6, with D possibly TRBD1 on 6 matching bases. V was clipped by 1 base and J by 0 bases, with 19 bases between them. CDR3 size: 20 residues. Germline CDR1 is ENHRY and CDR2 is SYGVKD. CDR3 DNA: TGTGCCATCAGTGAGTGGGGAATCTCAGGGGTAAGCTCTGGGGCCAACGTCCTGACTTTC. Its translation: CAISEWGISGVSSGANVLTF.

The genes are TRBV28 and TRBJ2-5, with 9 nucleotides matching TRBD1. From germline, CDR1 is MDHEN and CDR2 SYDVKM. The length of the CDR3 is 16 residues. The V segment lost 4 bases and the J segment 1 base; nucleotides outside the gene matches: 7. The CDR3 reads CASSWGTGFSQETQYF. CDR3 bases: TGTGCCAGCAGTTGGGGGACAGGGTTTTCCCAAGAGACCCAGTACTTC.

The chain carries TRBV14 and TRBJ1-2, with 10 nucleotides matching TRBD1. This CDR3 has 14 amino acids. J lost 8 bases, V lost 3 bases, and 6 bases had no gene match. Germline CDR1 is SGHDN and CDR2 is FVKESK. The CDR3 loop is CASSQGQGIRGYTF. The CDR3 DNA follows: TGTGCCAGCAGCCAGGGACAGGGGATACGCGGCTACACCTTC. Full variable domain (rest looked up from reference TRBV14 and TRBJ1-2): EAGVTQFPSHSVIEKGQTVTLRCDPISGHDNLYWYRRVMGKEIKFLLHFVKESKQDESGMPNNRFLAERTGGTYSTLKVQPAELEDSGVYFCASSQGQGIRGYTFGSGTRLTVV.

The chain employs TRBV19 and TRBJ1-5; TRBD1 matches 9 bases. The CDR3 totals 16 residues. Per the germline V gene, CDR1 is LNHDA and CDR2 is SQIVND (reference sequence). Trimming cost V 5 bases and J 3 bases; bases outside gene matches: 8. CDR3 sequence reads: CASSVRDRVLNQPQHF. The DNA of the CDR3 is TGTGCCAGTAGTGTCCGGGACAGGGTCCTCAATCAGCCCCAGCATTTT.

V gene TRBV9 combines with J gene TRBJ1-4, with D hard to call. CDR3 size: 16 residues. Trimming pared 4 bases from V and 8 bases from J, leaving 21 bases between. Germline CDR1 reads SGDLS; CDR2 reads YYNGEE. The CDR3 reads CASSPYDSRIQEKLFF. The CDR3 region has the DNA TGTGCCAGCAGCCCATACGACTCGAGGATTCAAGAAAAACTGTTTTTT. Full variable domain (remainder filled in from reference TRBV9 and TRBJ1-4): DSGVTQTPKHLITATGQRVTLRCSPRSGDLSVYWYQQSLDQGLQFLIQYYNGEERAKGNILERFSAQQFPDLHSELNLSSLELGDSALYFCASSPYDSRIQEKLFFGSGTQLSVL.

The J gene is TRBJ1-6, the V gene TRBV28, with TRBD1 matching over 8 bases. Losses at the gene ends were 6 bases for V and 4 bases for J; bases not matched to a gene: 8. This CDR3 spans 16 amino acids. Per the germline V gene, CDR1 is MDHEN and CDR2 is SYDVKM. Here the CDR3 reads CASSPGQGPYNSPLHF. In DNA, the CDR3 is TGTGCCAGCAGCCCAGGACAGGGCCCTTATAATTCACCCCTCCACTTT.

In nucleotides, the CDR3 is TGTGCCAGCAGTACTTCAGGGGGCCGTAATTCACCCCTCCACTTT. Translated, it gives CASSTSGGRNSPLHF. The rearrangement joins TRBV6-4 to TRBJ1-6, with TRBD1 matching 8 bases. V trimming: 5 bases; J trimming: 6 bases; junction bases outside the gene matches: 6. CDR1 is MRHNA, CDR2 SNTAGT, per germline. The length of the CDR3 is 15 residues.

The chain recombines TRBV7-9 with TRBJ2-7; 7 bases match TRBD1. With V trimmed by 5 bases and J by 4 bases, 14 bases remained unmatched. The germline V gene encodes CDR1 SEHNR and CDR2 FQNEAQ (reference sequence). This CDR3 has 16 residues. Here the CDR3 DNA reads TGTGCCAGCAGCCTGGGGGCAGGGGGTCGCCTTTACGAGCAGTACTTC. This encodes CASSLGAGGRLYEQYF.

The CDR3 loop reads CASSLQGNLLNTEAFF. CDR3 in DNA: TGTGCCAGCAGCTTACAGGGTAACCTGCTGAACACTGAAGCTTTCTTT. The chain couples TRBV7-9 to TRBJ1-1, with D maybe TRBD1 (5 bases). The length of the CDR3 is 16 residues. CDR1 and CDR2 (germline): SEHNR, FQNEAQ (reference sequence). With 2 bases removed from V and 0 bases from J, the gap between germline ends came to 13 bases.

The chain has TRBV4-2 and TRBJ2-2; the D is unclear. Germline-derived CDR1 and CDR2 are LGHNA and YNFKEQ. V was cut by 2 bases and J by 6 bases, with 13 bases left in between. The CDR3 extends over 15 amino acids. The chain's CDR3 is CASSQFHPSAGELFF. CDR3 bases: TGTGCCAGCAGCCAATTTCACCCTTCAGCCGGGGAGCTGTTTTTT.

The chain links TRBV19 to TRBJ2-7, with D possibly TRBD1 on 6 matching bases. This CDR3 is built from 12 residues. From germline, CDR1 is LNHDA and CDR2 SQIVND (reference sequence). V lost 10 bases and J lost 3, with 13 bases in between. The CDR3 reads CATKQGDYEQYF. The CDR3 DNA is TGTGCCACCAAACAGGGAGACTACGAGCAGTACTTC.

The table lists this clone with a few counts. This rearrangement joins TRBV6-1 to TRBJ1-2; TRBD1 aligns across 9 bases. The junction had 7 bases not matched to a gene; V was cut back by 6 bases and J by 8 bases. This CDR3 comprises 13 residues. Germline CDR1 reads MNHNS; CDR2 reads SASEGT. As DNA, the CDR3 is TGTGCCAGCAGCCAAGGACAGGGGCGAGGCTACACCTTC. Translated: CASSQGQGRGYTF.

The genes are TRBV7-2 and TRBJ2-5, with TRBD2 matching over 9 bases. The germline gives CDR1 SGHTA, CDR2 FQGNSA. This CDR3 comprises 16 residues. The V segment lost 1 base and the J segment 5 bases; nucleotides outside the gene matches: 8. The CDR3 region is CASSLEWRGGRETQYF. The CDR3 coding sequence is TGTGCCAGCAGCTTAGAATGGCGGGGGGGCAGGGAGACCCAGTACTTC.

V usage is TRBV5-1 and J usage is TRBJ1-1; possible D gene TRBD1, 6 bases. Trimming removed 3 bases from V and 0 bases from J, with 12 bases in between. The CDR3 covers 15 residues. CDR1 is SGHRS, CDR2 YFSETQ, per germline. Here the CDR3 DNA reads TGCGCCAGCAGCTGGGCGGACAGACTGAACACTGAAGCTTTCTTT. This translates into CASSWADRLNTEAFF.

In this sample, this clone turned up once. The J gene is TRBJ1-2, the V gene TRBV18; D unresolved. Trimming shortened V by 2 bases and J by 8 bases, and 12 bases separated the two germline ends. Germline loops: CDR1 KGHSH, CDR2 LQKENI. The length of the CDR3 is 13 residues. The CDR3 region is CASSPLSERGYTF. The CDR3, as DNA: TGTGCCAGCTCACCATTGTCCGAGCGCGGCTACACCTTC.

The rearrangement joins TRBV18 to TRBJ1-2; D perhaps matches TRBD1 (6 bases). This CDR3 is built from 15 residues. CDR1 KGHSH and CDR2 LQKENI come from the germline V gene. Trimming took 3 bases from V and 0 from J, leaving 11 bases between them. CDR3 bases: TGTGCCAGCTCACCCCTGGACAGTTCTAACTATGGCTACACCTTC. Its protein is CASSPLDSSNYGYTF.

The chain has TRBV28 and TRBJ1-3; D gene uncertain. Germline values: CDR1 MDHEN, CDR2 SYDVKM. This CDR3 comprises 13 residues. The V end lost 6 bases, the J end lost 2 bases, and 8 bases lay between the germline ends. The CDR3 DNA reads as TGTGCCAGCAGCCGGGGAGCTGGAAACACCATATATTTT. Protein: CASSRGAGNTIYF.